The rows below give T cell receptor beta chains drawn from one sample of a study of blood T cell repertoires in COVID-19. The data were produced by immunoSEQ multiplex PCR, yet TCRdb's version contains in-frame clones alone and is incomplete. The table shows 90,000 to 130,000 clones, with around 79% occurring only once. The specimen was peripheral blood. Source of these receptors: a woman aged 80 or over with active or convalescent COVID-19. CDR3s include the opening cysteine and the closing phenylalanine or tryptophan. A D gene is named only where the DNA matches it firmly. Where a row states a size, it is once, few, many or the class of an expanded clone; other rows omit it.

J gene	clone size	V gene	D gene	CDR3 DNA	CDR3 protein
TRBJ1-2	NA	TRBV7-9	NA	TGTGCCAGCAGCAGAGGATCCTCCCTTGGCTACACCTTC	CASSRGSSLGYTF
TRBJ2-2	NA	TRBV5-8	TRBD2	TGTGCCAGCAGCTTGGGACTAGCCCCCGGGGAGCTGTTTTTT	CASSLGLAPGELFF
TRBJ1-3	NA	TRBV19	NA	TGTGCCAGTAGTATAACATTTGCTGGAAACACCATATATTTT	CASSITFAGNTIYF
TRBJ2-3	NA	TRBV19	TRBD2	TGTGCCAGTAGCCGACTAGCGGTAAGCACAGATACGCAGTATTTT	CASSRLAVSTDTQYF
TRBJ1-1	once	TRBV6-5	NA	TGTGCCAGCACCCAGACAGACAACACTGAAGCTTTCTTT	CASTQTDNTEAFF
TRBJ2-7	NA	TRBV9	TRBD2	TGTGCCAGCAGCGTAGGGGGACTAGCGGGAGTCCACGAGCAGTACTTC	CASSVGGLAGVHEQYF
TRBJ2-1	few	TRBV5-4	NA	TGTGCCAGCAGCTCCCCTATGGGGGCGAATGAGCAGTTCTTC	CASSSPMGANEQFF
TRBJ1-4	NA	TRBV6-5	NA	TGTGCCAGCAGCCCGTGGGGGGTTGCGAAAAAACTGTTTTTT	CASSPWGVAKKLFF
TRBJ2-3	once	TRBV29-1	NA	TGCAGCGTTGAACAGCTTGGACTGGGCACAGATACGCAGTATTTT	CSVEQLGLGTDTQYF
TRBJ1-5	once	TRBV5-5	NA	TGTGCCAGCAGTTCTATTGGCAATCAGCCCCAGCATTTT	CASSSIGNQPQHF
TRBJ2-5	NA	TRBV7-9	NA	TGTGCCAGCAGCTTAGGACAGTACCAAGAGACCCAGTACTTC	CASSLGQYQETQYF
TRBJ1-2	NA	TRBV5-4	TRBD1	TGTGCCAGCAGCTTGGGCAGGGGGCAAGACTATGGCTACACCTTC	CASSLGRGQDYGYTF
TRBJ1-3	NA	TRBV3-1/TRBV3-2	NA	TGTGCCAGCAGCCAAACCCAGGCCATATATTTT	CASSQTQAIYF
TRBJ1-5	NA	TRBV19	NA	TGTGCCAGTAGAGGGGTCATGAGAAACAATCAGCCCCAGCATTTT	CASRGVMRNNQPQHF
TRBJ2-7	NA	TRBV7-2	TRBD2	TGTGCCAGCAGCCTGGGACTAGCGATCTACGAGCAGTACTTC	CASSLGLAIYEQYF
TRBJ2-7	NA	TRBV10-1	NA	TGCGCCAGCAGTGGGAAAACCGGGGAGCAGTACTTC	CASSGKTGEQYF
TRBJ1-2	few	TRBV2	NA	TGTGCCAGCAGGCGGAACTTAGGGGCGAACTATGGCTACACCTTC	CASRRNLGANYGYTF
TRBJ2-7	few	TRBV27	TRBD1	TGTGCCAGCAGTTTAGGGACAGGGGTCTTTTACGAGCAGTACTTC	CASSLGTGVFYEQYF
TRBJ1-4	NA	TRBV28	NA	TGTGCCAGCAGTTTACTACCGGGACACCTATTTTTT	CASSLLPGHLFF
TRBJ2-1	NA	TRBV19	TRBD1	TGTGCCAGTAGTAGAGGACAGGGGCCGGATGAGCAGTTCTTC	CASSRGQGPDEQFF
TRBJ2-5	NA	TRBV7-8	NA	TGTGCCAGCAGCTTAGCGCCTAGGGGGGAGACCCAGTACTTC	CASSLAPRGETQYF
TRBJ2-1	NA	TRBV5-1	NA	TGCGCCAGCAGCCCCGAGAACAGGGCCTACAATGAGCAGTTCTTC	CASSPENRAYNEQFF